This TCR beta chain was profiled in a study of siplizumab effects on memory and regulatory T cells. TCRdb's table, derived via immunoSEQ multiplex PCR, lists solely in-frame clones and lacks some. The data show more than 90,000 clones, with just under 95% seen just once and roughly 1.3% held by the top ten. V lost 5 bases and J lost 3, with 11 bases in between. The CDR3 is made up of 14 amino acids. Germline V CDR1 and CDR2: MGHDK, SYGVNS. The receptor comes from a human donor in good health. The V and J genes are TRBV25-1 and TRBJ2-1, with no clear D. The source material was non-Treg CD4+ T cells sorted from blood. The CDR3 spells CASSPRTNYNEQFF. In DNA form, the CDR3 reads TGTGCCAGCAGTCCGCGGACCAACTACAATGAGCAGTTCTTC.